Reported below is one T cell receptor beta chain. Its target is not known. The data originate from a study of cytomegalovirus exposure and HLA in healthy donors. Study-level information: One earlier analysis, a look at roughly 180 million T cells, found approximately 120 million unique TCR beta sequences. Findings and caveats of the study: It was likely that a cluster of highly shared sequence variants was a sequencing artifact. Information on immune exposure was restricted to one variable (CMV serostatus).

This CDR3 is 17 amino acids long. Germline CDR1 reads GTSNPN; CDR2 reads SVGIG (reference sequence). Trimming stripped 0 bases from V and 1 base from J, with 15 bases between. The PCR made use of 60 Vbeta and 13 Jbeta primers. Only in-frame clones appear in the TCRdb table, and some are missing; sequencing was by immunoSEQ multiplex PCR. The data contain fewer than 250,000 clones, approximately 68% of them singletons. Sample: PBMCs. The chain links TRBV30 to TRBJ1-4, with TRBD1 as a possible D gene (6 bases). The sequence was obtained from a woman in her thirties in good health and CMV-seronegative. The chain's CDR3 is CAWSVIQGRGTNEKLFF. Here the CDR3 DNA reads TGTGCCTGGAGTGTCATACAGGGTCGGGGAACTAATGAAAAACTGTTTTTT.